One sample yielded the 21 T cell receptor beta chains listed below, sequenced in a study of blood T cell repertoires in COVID-19. Repertoires were generated with immunoSEQ multiplex PCR, while TCRdb's copy carries only in-frame clones and drops some. This sample has more than 40,000 clones, with 80% to 90% found just once. Source material: peripheral blood. The receptors originated from a woman older than 75 with acute or convalescent COVID-19.

This chain uses TRBV6-1 with TRBJ1-2; the D gene is possibly TRBD1 (5 bases). CDR3 length: 17 residues. In germline, CDR1 is MNHNS, CDR2 SASEGT. Trimming stripped 2 bases from V and 0 bases from J, with 16 bases between. The CDR3, as DNA: TGTGCCAGCAGTGAATCCTTTTGGGGGGGAACTAACTATGGCTACACCTTC. It codes for CASSESFWGGTNYGYTF.

The rearrangement links TRBV5-4 to TRBJ1-3; D ambiguous. Germline V lookup: CDR1 SGHNT, CDR2 YYREEE (reference sequence). Trimming cost V 4 bases and J 4 bases, with 12 bases left between them. The CDR3 length is 14 residues. The chain's CDR3 is CASSPSGAGNTIYF. DNA for the CDR3: TGTGCCAGCAGCCCCTCCGGAGCCGGAAACACCATATATTTT.

This clone was picked up one time. This chain uses TRBV2 with TRBJ2-2; TRBD1 matches at 10 bases. Germline V CDR1 and CDR2: SNHLY, FYNNEI. Trimming removed 6 bases from V and 6 bases from J; junction bases left unmatched: 4. The CDR3 spans 14 residues. DNA for the CDR3: TGTGCCAGCAGCGTCGACAGGGGGCCCGGGGAGCTGTTTTTT. This translates into CASSVDRGPGELFF.

The chain uses TRBV24-1 and TRBJ1-1; no firm D call. Per the germline V gene, CDR1 is KGHDR and CDR2 is SFDVKD. The CDR3 runs 13 residues. V shed 2 bases and J shed 4 bases, with 7 bases lying between them. This CDR3 is CATSDSLGTEAFF. Written as DNA, the CDR3 is TGTGCCACCAGTGATTCACTTGGCACTGAAGCTTTCTTT.

This clone came up once. The chain uses TRBV10-3 and TRBJ1-2; 9 bases agree with TRBD1. The V and J ends lost 2 bases and 0 bases, in that order; junction bases with no gene match: 7. Germline CDR1 reads ENHRY; CDR2 reads SYGVKD. There are 17 residues in the CDR3. CDR3 nucleotides: TGTGCCATCAGTGAGGGACAGGGGTTAGGAGCTAACTATGGCTACACCTTC. Encoded protein: CAISEGQGLGANYGYTF.

This clone was seen once. CDR3 coding DNA: TGTGCCAGCAGCCAAGGGGTCAGGGGAGGCACAGATACGCAGTATTTT. Amino acid sequence: CASSQGVRGGTDTQYF. The rearrangement uses TRBV3-1 (or the pseudogene TRBV3-2) and TRBJ2-3, with a possible D match to TRBD1 (6 bases). This CDR3 is built from 16 residues. Germline V CDR1 and CDR2: LGHDT, YNNKEL (reference sequence). Trimming removed 1 base at V and 1 base at J, with 12 bases between.

The chain joins TRBV6-6 to TRBJ1-1; possible D gene TRBD1, 5 bases. This CDR3 comprises 14 residues. Germline CDR1 reads MNHNY; CDR2 reads SVGAGI (reference sequence). The ends were cut back, 6 bases at V and 1 base at J, with 12 bases in the middle. CDR3 loop: CASSAGSPNTEAFF. The CDR3 bases are TGTGCCAGCAGCGCAGGGTCCCCGAACACTGAAGCTTTCTTT.

Only one count was recorded for this clone. The CDR3 spells CASSERVGSNQPQHF. CDR3 in DNA: TGTGCCAGCAGTGAGCGGGTGGGTTCCAATCAGCCCCAGCATTTT. The chain has TRBV2 and TRBJ1-5, with no clear D. Trimming removed 3 bases at V and 3 bases at J, with 12 bases between. Germline V gives CDR1 SNHLY, CDR2 FYNNEI. This CDR3 spans 15 amino acids.

This clone came up once. The rearrangement joins TRBV5-1 to TRBJ1-2, with a weak D call TRBD1 (5 bases). The CDR3 consists of 13 residues. Looked up from germline, CDR1 is SGHRS and CDR2 is YFSETQ. V was cut by 0 bases and J by 6 bases, with 9 bases left in between. CDR3 sequence reads: CASSLEAGNGYTF. In DNA form, the CDR3 reads TGCGCCAGCAGCTTGGAGGCAGGGAATGGCTACACCTTC.

This chain uses TRBV5-8 with TRBJ1-4; 7 nucleotides line up with TRBD1. The J segment lost 7 bases and the V segment lost 6 bases, leaving 12 bases of the junction unmatched. Germline-derived CDR1 and CDR2 are SGHTS and YDEGEE. CDR3 length: 15 residues. In DNA, the CDR3 is TGTGCCAGCAAACAGGGGATCACGTCGGGTGAAAAACTGTTTTTT. Protein sequence: CASKQGITSGEKLFF.

V is TRBV5-4 and J is TRBJ2-7; 9 bases fit TRBD2. This CDR3 spans 15 amino acids. Per germline, CDR1 SGHNT and CDR2 YYREEE (reference sequence). The V and J ends lost 4 bases and 6 bases, in that order; junction bases with no gene match: 11. CDR3 in DNA: TGTGCCAGCAGCCAACCTGCGGGGGGGCATCTCGAGCAGTACTTC. Its protein is CASSQPAGGHLEQYF.

This chain connects TRBV4-1 to TRBJ2-4; 10 bases fit TRBD2. Per germline, CDR1 MGHRA and CDR2 YSYEKL. The CDR3 length is 17 residues. Trimming cost V 1 base and J 0 bases; bases outside gene matches: 3. The chain's CDR3 is CASSQAGTSVAKNIQYF. In DNA, the CDR3 is TGCGCCAGCAGCCAAGCCGGGACTAGCGTAGCCAAAAACATTCAGTACTTC.

V usage is TRBV5-1 and J usage is TRBJ1-2; D remains unclear. V gave up 0 bases and J gave up 7 bases, with 7 bases separating them. The germline V gene encodes CDR1 SGHRS and CDR2 YFSETQ. The CDR3 length is 12 residues. Here the CDR3 reads CASSLGGSGYTF. CDR3 sequence (DNA): TGCGCCAGCAGCTTGGGAGGTTCTGGCTACACCTTC.

The rearrangement uses TRBV11-2 and TRBJ1-4; perhaps TRBD1 as D (5 bases). V gave up 5 bases and J gave up 12 bases, with 10 bases separating them. The CDR3 runs to 11 residues. The germline gives CDR1 SGHAT, CDR2 FQNNGV. The CDR3 region is CASSQGGELFF. The CDR3 DNA reads TGTGCCAGCAGCCAGGGCGGCGAACTGTTTTTT. The full variable domain, in which reference TRBV11-2 and TRBJ1-4 provide the parts outside the CDR3, is EAGVAQSPRYKIIEKRQSVAFWCNPISGHATLYWYQQILGQGPKLLIQFQNNGVVDDSQLPKDRFSAERLKGVDSTLKIQPAKLEDSAVYLCASSQGGELFFGSGTQLSVL.

The gene calls are TRBV15 and TRBJ2-7; the D gene is possibly TRBD2 (6 bases). V shed 4 bases and J shed 4 bases, with 17 bases lying between them. The CDR3 consists of 15 residues. Germline values: CDR1 LNHNV, CDR2 YYDKDF (reference sequence). CDR3 sequence (DNA): TGTGCCACCAGCAACGTGGGACTTCTCGGTTACGAGCAGTACTTC. Translated, it gives CATSNVGLLGYEQYF.

The rearrangement uses TRBV5-6 and TRBJ2-3; 10 nucleotides match TRBD1. V gave up 4 bases and J gave up 12 bases; unmatched junction bases: 8. The germline V gene encodes CDR1 SGHDT and CDR2 YYEEEE. This CDR3 has 13 amino acids. The CDR3 protein is CASSAQGQGTQYF. For the CDR3, the DNA is TGTGCCAGCAGCGCGCAGGGACAGGGGACTCAGTATTTT.

This chain connects TRBV9 to TRBJ1-6; 7 nucleotides agree with TRBD1. The CDR3 covers 14 residues. V was pared by 0 bases and J by 10 bases, with 4 bases of the junction left unmatched. CDR1 is SGDLS, CDR2 YYNGEE, per germline. This CDR3 is CASSVGGGLSPLHF. CDR3 DNA: TGTGCCAGCAGCGTAGGAGGGGGCCTCTCACCCCTCCACTTT.

The chain couples TRBV9 to TRBJ1-1, with D possibly being TRBD1 (6 bases). In germline, CDR1 is SGDLS, CDR2 YYNGEE. The V end was cut by 4 bases, the J end by 1 base, with 11 bases between. CDR3 length: 14 residues. CDR3 nucleotide sequence: TGTGCCAGCAGCCCGGGACACCCGAACACTGAAGCTTTCTTT. It specifies CASSPGHPNTEAFF. The variable domain in full, with the rest retrieved from reference TRBV9 and TRBJ1-1, is DSGVTQTPKHLITATGQRVTLRCSPRSGDLSVYWYQQSLDQGLQFLIQYYNGEERAKGNILERFSAQQFPDLHSELNLSSLELGDSALYFCASSPGHPNTEAFFGQGTRLTVV.

This chain joins TRBV7-2 and TRBJ1-3; 7 bases are a match to TRBD1. The junction had 1 base not matched to a gene; V was cut back by 2 bases and J by 0 bases. Germline CDR1 is SGHTA and CDR2 is FQGNSA. The CDR3 spans 15 residues. The CDR3: CASSLRDSSGNTIYF. CDR3 DNA: TGTGCCAGCAGCTTAAGGGACAGCTCTGGAAACACCATATATTTT.

The CDR3 region has the DNA TGCGCCAGCAGTCCCCGACTAGCGGGGGACATTCTTGAGCAGTTCTTC. The encoded protein is CASSPRLAGDILEQFF. The rearrangement links TRBV5-1 to TRBJ2-1; 12 bases match TRBD2. V lost 5 bases and J lost 9; bases outside the gene matches: 12. The CDR3 length is 16 residues. Germline V lookup: CDR1 SGHRS, CDR2 YFSETQ.

CDR3 coding DNA: TGTGCCAGCAGCCCGACAGTCTATAATTCACCCCTCCACTTT. This codes for CASSPTVYNSPLHF. This chain links TRBV14 with TRBJ1-6; possible D gene TRBD1, 5 bases. V dropped 4 bases and J dropped 3 bases, with 7 bases sitting between them. The germline gives CDR1 SGHDN, CDR2 FVKESK. The CDR3 has 14 amino acids.